This T cell receptor (beta chain) appears in the sequencing data of a study of spatial heterogeneity in lung cancer. Time point denoted: sample taken at primary tumor resection. Unsorted whole RNA of tumor, nontumor lung or frozen PBMC was sequenced. The donor group consisted of roughly 70 patients who had untreated, early-stage non-small cell lung cancer. Study-wide results and limits: The appearance of ubiquitous expanded tumor TCRs in blood was greater at resection than follow-up.

On each TCR cDNA molecule, a unique molecular identifier was present. TCRdb called the 5' RACE reads again in MiXCR, with one record for every CDR3 protein. The table shows approximately 25,000 distinct CDR3 sequences, with about 3% occurring only once. The CDR3 runs 15 residues. J lost 2 bases, V lost 4 bases, and 6 bases had no gene match. The germline V gene has CDR1 SGDLS and CDR2 YYNGEE. In its sample, this clonotype was seen many times. The antigen remains undetermined. Sequencing used PBMCs, obtained at surgery. The chain links TRBV9 to TRBJ2-1; the match to TRBD1 covers 7 bases. The sequence derives from a female donor with early-stage non-small cell lung cancer. The CDR3: CASSPPGQPYNEQFF. CDR3 coding DNA: TGTGCCAGCAGCCCCCCGGGACAGCCCTACAATGAGCAGTTCTTC.